This TCR beta chain was profiled in a study of Siglec-9 on CD8 T cells in melanoma. Study findings and constraints: An effector memory CD8+ subset marked by Siglec-9 reportedly appeared to gather in melanoma.

Libraries were prepared by immunoSEQ multiplex PCR; TCRdb keeps only in-frame clonotypes and omits some of them. The data contain almost 30,000 clones, 80% of them singletons. Trimming shortened V by 3 bases and J by 0 bases, and 11 bases separated the two germline ends. This CDR3 contains 15 residues. Germline CDR1 reads LNHNV; CDR2 reads YYDKDF (reference sequence). Details on this clone: Its antigen is unknown.

The receptor was isolated from a human donor in good health. Sequenced input: Siglec-9- CD8+ T cells sorted from blood. This chain uses TRBV15 with TRBJ1-1; perhaps TRBD1 as D (6 bases). CDR3 residues: CATSRDGGLNTEAFF. In DNA, the CDR3 is TGTGCCACCAGCAGGGACGGGGGGCTGAACACTGAAGCTTTCTTT.